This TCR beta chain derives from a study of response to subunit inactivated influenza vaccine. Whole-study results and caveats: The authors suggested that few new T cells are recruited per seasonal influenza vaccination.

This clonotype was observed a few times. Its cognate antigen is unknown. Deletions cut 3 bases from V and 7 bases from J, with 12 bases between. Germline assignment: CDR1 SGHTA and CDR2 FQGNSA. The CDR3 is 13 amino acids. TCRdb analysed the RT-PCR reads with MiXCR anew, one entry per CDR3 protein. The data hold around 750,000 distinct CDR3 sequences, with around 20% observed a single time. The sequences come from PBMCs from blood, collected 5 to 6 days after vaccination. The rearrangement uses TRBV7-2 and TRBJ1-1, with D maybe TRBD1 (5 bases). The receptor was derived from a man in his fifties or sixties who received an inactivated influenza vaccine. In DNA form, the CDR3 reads TGTGCCAGCAGCTTGTGGGGCGAGGGTGAAGCTTTCTTT. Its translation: CASSLWGEGEAFF.